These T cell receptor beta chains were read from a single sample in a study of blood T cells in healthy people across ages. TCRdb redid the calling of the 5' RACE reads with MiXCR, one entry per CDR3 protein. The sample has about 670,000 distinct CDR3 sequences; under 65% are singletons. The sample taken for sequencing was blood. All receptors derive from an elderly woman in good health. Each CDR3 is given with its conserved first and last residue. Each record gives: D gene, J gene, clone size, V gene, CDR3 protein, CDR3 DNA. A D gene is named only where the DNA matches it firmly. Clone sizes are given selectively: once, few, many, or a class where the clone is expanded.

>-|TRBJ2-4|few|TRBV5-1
CASSPNLGKNIQYF
TGCGCCAGCAGCCCTAACTTAGGCAAAAACATTCAGTACTTC
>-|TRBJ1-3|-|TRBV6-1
CASSENEGESGNTIYF
TGTGCCAGCAGTGAAAATGAGGGGGAGTCGGGAAACACCATATATTTT
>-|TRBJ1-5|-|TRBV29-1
CSVGEGSNQPQHF
TGCAGCGTTGGGGAAGGGAGCAATCAGCCCCAGCATTTT
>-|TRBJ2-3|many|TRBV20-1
CSASGRADTQYF
TGCAGTGCTAGCGGGAGAGCAGATACGCAGTATTTT
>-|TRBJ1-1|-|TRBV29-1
CSGTVNTEAFF
TGCAGCGGGACGGTGAACACTGAAGCTTTCTTT
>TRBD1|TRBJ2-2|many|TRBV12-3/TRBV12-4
CASSGQGATGELFF
TGTGCCAGCAGTGGACAGGGGGCGACCGGGGAGCTGTTTTTT
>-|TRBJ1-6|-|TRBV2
CASRRFPGGNSPLHF
TGTGCCAGCAGAAGGTTCCCTGGGGGTAATTCACCCCTCCACTTT
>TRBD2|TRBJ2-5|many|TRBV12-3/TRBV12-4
CASSILAGETQYF
TGTGCCAGCAGTATACTAGCGGGAGAGACCCAGTACTTC
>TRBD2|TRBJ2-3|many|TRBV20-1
CSARLGGTSTDTQYF
TGCAGTGCTAGACTCGGGGGGACTAGCACAGATACGCAGTATTTT
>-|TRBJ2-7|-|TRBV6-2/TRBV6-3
CASSYSDRLTYEQYF
TGTGCCAGCAGCTACTCGGACAGACTCACCTACGAGCAGTACTTC
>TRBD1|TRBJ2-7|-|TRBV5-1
CASREGATYEQYF
TGCGCCAGCAGAGAGGGGGCAACCTACGAGCAGTACTTC
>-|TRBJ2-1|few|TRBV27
CASSWGIYNEQFF
TGTGCCAGCAGTTGGGGGATCTACAATGAGCAGTTCTTC
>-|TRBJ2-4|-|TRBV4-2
CASSQDRYLAKNIQYF
TGTGCCAGCAGCCAAGACAGATACCTAGCCAAAAACATTCAGTACTTC